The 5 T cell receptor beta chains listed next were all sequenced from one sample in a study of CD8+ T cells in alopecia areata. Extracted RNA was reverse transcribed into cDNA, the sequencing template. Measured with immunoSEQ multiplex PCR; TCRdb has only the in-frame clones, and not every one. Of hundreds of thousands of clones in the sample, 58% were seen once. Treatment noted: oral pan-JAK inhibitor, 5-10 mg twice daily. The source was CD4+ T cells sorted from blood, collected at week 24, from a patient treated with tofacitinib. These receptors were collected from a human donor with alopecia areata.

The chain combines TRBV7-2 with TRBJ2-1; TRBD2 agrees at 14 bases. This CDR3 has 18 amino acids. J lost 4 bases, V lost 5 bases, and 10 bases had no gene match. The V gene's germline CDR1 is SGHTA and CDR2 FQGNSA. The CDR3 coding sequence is TGTGCCAGCAGCCCTCGGGGACTAGCGGGGGCCGAATACAATGAGCAGTTCTTC. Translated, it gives CASSPRGLAGAEYNEQFF.

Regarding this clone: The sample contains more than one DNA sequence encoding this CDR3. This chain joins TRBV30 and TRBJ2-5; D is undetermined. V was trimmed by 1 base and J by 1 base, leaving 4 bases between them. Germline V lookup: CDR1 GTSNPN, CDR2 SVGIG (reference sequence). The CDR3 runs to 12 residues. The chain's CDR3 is CAWSGSQETQYF. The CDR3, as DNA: TGTGCCTGGAGTGGGTCCCAAGAGACCCAGTACTTC.

The CDR3 is CASSLGLAGDHYEQYF. Here the CDR3 DNA reads TGTGCCAGCAGCTTGGGGCTAGCGGGGGATCACTACGAGCAGTACTTC. The rearrangement links TRBV5-4 to TRBJ2-7; 10 positions match TRBD2. The germline V gene encodes CDR1 SGHNT and CDR2 YYREEE (reference sequence). The ends lost 0 bases at V and 3 bases at J; junction bases unmatched: 6. The CDR3 spans 16 residues.

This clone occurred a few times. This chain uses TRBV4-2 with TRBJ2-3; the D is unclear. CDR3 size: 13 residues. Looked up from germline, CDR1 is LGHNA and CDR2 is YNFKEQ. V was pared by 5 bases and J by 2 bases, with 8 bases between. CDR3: CASSFWDTDTQYF. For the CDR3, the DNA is TGTGCCAGCAGCTTCTGGGACACAGATACGCAGTATTTT.

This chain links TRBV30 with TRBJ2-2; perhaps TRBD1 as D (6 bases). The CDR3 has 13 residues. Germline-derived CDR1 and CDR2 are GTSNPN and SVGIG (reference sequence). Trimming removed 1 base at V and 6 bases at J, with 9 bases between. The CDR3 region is CAWSARGPGELFF. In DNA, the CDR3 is TGTGCCTGGAGTGCCAGGGGTCCCGGGGAGCTGTTTTTT. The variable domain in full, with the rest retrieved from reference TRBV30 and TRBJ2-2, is SQTIHQWPATLVQPVGSPLSLECTVEGTSNPNLYWYRQAAGRGLQLLFYSVGIGQISSEVPQNLSASRPQDRQFILSSKKLLLSDSGFYLCAWSARGPGELFFGEGSRLTVL.